Following are 29 T cell receptor beta chains from one sample sequenced in a study of long-term antiretroviral therapy in people with HIV. Samples were assayed with immunoSEQ v3.0 at survey level. Libraries were prepared by immunoSEQ multiplex PCR; TCRdb keeps only in-frame clonotypes and omits some of them. The top ten hold 9% to 15% of the sample, which has 20,000 to 25,000 clones, 76% seen once. The source was unsorted PBMCs, collected roughly 21 months before starting antiretroviral therapy. All receptors come from a woman in her 40s with HIV.

The V and J genes are TRBV11-2 and TRBJ2-1, with 12 nucleotides matching TRBD2. The CDR3 is made up of 19 amino acids. V shed 5 bases, J shed 0 bases, and the junction held 11 bases outside the gene matches. Per germline, CDR1 SGHAT and CDR2 FQNNGV. CDR3 region: CASSPSGLAGRSSYNEQFF. The CDR3 coding sequence is TGTGCCAGCAGCCCCTCAGGACTAGCGGGAAGGAGCTCCTACAATGAGCAGTTCTTC.

The chain links TRBV6-5 to TRBJ2-5, with D tentatively TRBD1 (5 bases). V lost 7 bases, J lost 5 bases, and 17 bases lay in between. The CDR3 consists of 14 residues. Germline values: CDR1 MNHEY, CDR2 SVGAGI. In DNA form, the CDR3 reads TGTGCCAGCACCCAACTGGGGCTAGAGGAGACCCAGTACTTC. This sequence encodes CASTQLGLEETQYF.

Within the sample, this clone is hyperexpanded (1% or more). This chain uses TRBV19 with TRBJ2-7; a weak D match, TRBD2 (6 bases). V gave up 3 bases and J gave up 1 base, with 13 bases separating them. Germline lookup yields CDR1 LNHDA and CDR2 SQIVND (reference sequence). This CDR3 region has 15 residues. The chain's CDR3 is CASSMAGSSSYEQYF. CDR3 DNA sequence: TGTGCCAGTAGTATGGCGGGATCCTCGTCCTACGAGCAGTACTTC.

This chain links TRBV5-4 with TRBJ2-3, with D perhaps TRBD2 (6 bases). Per the germline V gene, CDR1 is SGHNT and CDR2 is YYREEE (reference sequence). The germline V and J ends were trimmed by 1 base and 0 bases, with 9 bases remaining between them. The CDR3 has 15 residues. The CDR3 bases are TGTGCCAGCAGCTTGTTAAGCGGGAGCACAGATACGCAGTATTTT. As protein: CASSLLSGSTDTQYF.

The J gene is TRBJ2-7, the V gene TRBV2, with 10 nucleotides matching TRBD1. The CDR3 runs to 15 residues. Germline-derived CDR1 and CDR2 are SNHLY and FYNNEI. Trimming removed 6 bases from V and 3 bases from J; junction bases left unmatched: 8. DNA of the CDR3: TGTGCCAGCAGGCGCGGGACAGGGGTCAACTACGAGCAGTACTTC. Encoded protein: CASRRGTGVNYEQYF.

V and J are TRBV6-5 and TRBJ2-1; 12 bases are shared with TRBD2. Germline V lookup: CDR1 MNHEY, CDR2 SVGAGI. The CDR3 runs to 15 residues. The ends lost 7 bases at V and 7 bases at J; junction bases unmatched: 8. The CDR3 reads CASTRLAGAPNEQFF. The DNA of the CDR3 is TGTGCCAGCACCCGACTAGCGGGGGCCCCTAATGAGCAGTTCTTC.

This chain uses TRBV6-5 with TRBJ1-1, with D unresolved. This CDR3 contains 15 residues. From germline, CDR1 is MNHEY and CDR2 SVGAGI. The ends were cut back, 0 bases at V and 1 base at J, with 9 bases in the middle. This CDR3 reads CASSYSKTANTEAFF. In nucleotides, the CDR3 is TGTGCCAGCAGTTACTCAAAAACAGCGAACACTGAAGCTTTCTTT.

The rearrangement joins TRBV9 to TRBJ1-4; TRBD1 aligns across 9 bases. Trimming took 3 bases from V and 6 from J; bases not matched to a gene: 6. CDR1 is SGDLS, CDR2 YYNGEE, per germline. This CDR3 contains 15 residues. CDR3 DNA sequence: TGTGCCAGCAGCGCCACAGGGGGCGCGGATGAAAAACTGTTTTTT. Protein sequence: CASSATGGADEKLFF. Full variable domain (missing parts from reference TRBV9 and TRBJ1-4): DSGVTQTPKHLITATGQRVTLRCSPRSGDLSVYWYQQSLDQGLQFLIQYYNGEERAKGNILERFSAQQFPDLHSELNLSSLELGDSALYFCASSATGGADEKLFFGSGTQLSVL.

The chain joins TRBV27 to TRBJ1-1; TRBD1 is a possible D gene (6 bases). Germline CDR1 reads MNHEY; CDR2 reads SMNVEV (reference sequence). The CDR3 loop spans 15 amino acids. The V end lost 6 bases, the J end lost 5 bases, and 19 bases lay between the germline ends. CDR3 DNA: TGTGCCAGCAGGGTTGTAGGGGGGGCAGGAACTGAAGCTTTCTTT. Its protein is CASRVVGGAGTEAFF.

The CDR3 sequence is CASSRDPGTEAFF. The CDR3 DNA is TGTGCCAGCAGTCGGGACCCGGGTACTGAAGCTTTCTTT. The V gene is TRBV2, the J gene TRBJ1-1; weak D call: TRBD1 (5 bases). Germline CDR1 is SNHLY and CDR2 is FYNNEI. The CDR3 has 13 residues. Trimming shortened V by 5 bases and J by 5 bases, and 12 bases separated the two germline ends.

A single count supports this clone. This chain joins TRBV11-3 and TRBJ2-1, with a weak D call TRBD1 (6 bases). The germline V and J ends were trimmed by 5 bases and 0 bases, with 11 bases remaining between them. CDR3 length equals 15 residues. Germline CDR1 reads SGHNT; CDR2 reads YENEEA. The CDR3 coding sequence is TGTGCCAGCAGCCGGGACACGAGCTCCTACAATGAGCAGTTCTTC. Translation gives CASSRDTSSYNEQFF.

This CDR3 reads CAWSYRDRNTEAFF. CDR3 bases: TGTGCCTGGAGTTATAGGGACAGGAACACTGAAGCTTTCTTT. The chain uses TRBV30 and TRBJ1-1, with 7 bases identical to TRBD1. The CDR3 runs to 14 residues. Trimming removed 2 bases from V and 1 base from J; junction bases left unmatched: 4. CDR1 GTSNPN and CDR2 SVGIG come from the germline V gene (reference sequence). Full variable domain (outside the CDR3, taken from reference TRBV30 and TRBJ1-1): SQTIHQWPATLVQPVGSPLSLECTVEGTSNPNLYWYRQAAGRGLQLLFYSVGIGQISSEVPQNLSASRPQDRQFILSSKKLLLSDSGFYLCAWSYRDRNTEAFFGQGTRLTVV.

V and J are TRBV6-6 and TRBJ1-1; D gene unclear. The germline V and J ends were trimmed by 2 bases and 5 bases, with 6 bases remaining between them. Germline V gene data show CDR1 as MNHNY and CDR2 as SVGAGI (reference sequence). The CDR3 covers 12 residues. CDR3 in DNA: TGTGCCAGCAGTTACGAGGAGACTGAAGCTTTCTTT. This sequence encodes CASSYEETEAFF.

The chain links TRBV5-1 to TRBJ2-2; perhaps TRBD1 as D (5 bases). The CDR3 length is 15 residues. V shed 0 bases and J shed 8 bases, with 14 bases lying between them. From germline, CDR1 is SGHRS and CDR2 YFSETQ. The CDR3 reads CASSLGLARTGELFF. As DNA, the CDR3 is TGCGCCAGCAGCTTGGGGTTAGCCAGGACAGGGGAGCTGTTTTTT.

The chain employs TRBV7-9 and TRBJ1-4; D gene uncertain. Trimming shortened V by 1 base and J by 7 bases, and 19 bases separated the two germline ends. This CDR3 contains 17 residues. Germline V CDR1 and CDR2: SEHNR, FQNEAQ (reference sequence). The CDR3 sequence: CASSLGGVVILGEKLFF. Written as DNA, the CDR3 is TGTGCCAGCAGCTTAGGAGGCGTCGTCATATTGGGTGAAAAACTGTTTTTT.

The chain carries TRBV7-2 and TRBJ2-3, with 11 positions matching TRBD2. Looked up from germline, CDR1 is SGHTA and CDR2 is FQGNSA. The CDR3 is 18 residues long. J lost 5 bases, V lost 1 base, and 11 bases had no gene match. CDR3 sequence (DNA): TGTGCCAGCAGCTTAGTCAGTGGGCTAGCGGGGGGTGGAGATACGCAGTATTTT. Translated, it gives CASSLVSGLAGGGDTQYF.

The V and J genes are TRBV16 and TRBJ2-3; perhaps TRBD1 as D (6 bases). This CDR3 contains 17 residues. Deletions cut 1 base from V and 2 bases from J, with 16 bases between. Germline V gene lookup returns CDR1 KGHSY and CDR2 FQNENV. As DNA, the CDR3 is TGTGCCAGCAGCCAATTTGATCGGACAGCGAACACAGATACGCAGTATTTT. Translation: CASSQFDRTANTDTQYF.

This chain connects TRBV18 to TRBJ2-1, with TRBD1 as a possible D gene (5 bases). V lost 0 bases and J 5 bases, leaving 11 bases between the germline ends. This CDR3 contains 15 residues. The V gene's germline CDR1 is KGHSH and CDR2 LQKENI. CDR3 bases: TGTGCCAGCTCACCACCTAGCAGGGCCCACAATGAGCAGTTCTTC. This translates into CASSPPSRAHNEQFF.

This chain joins TRBV11-2 and TRBJ1-3; D perhaps matches TRBD1 (6 bases). The CDR3 contains 13 residues. Trimming shortened V by 0 bases and J by 7 bases, and 7 bases separated the two germline ends. Looked up from germline, CDR1 is SGHAT and CDR2 is FQNNGV. This chain's CDR3 is CASSLDGGNTIYF. CDR3 coding DNA: TGTGCCAGCAGCTTAGATGGGGGCAACACCATATATTTT. The full variable domain, completed using reference TRBV11-2 and TRBJ1-3, is EAGVAQSPRYKIIEKRQSVAFWCNPISGHATLYWYQQILGQGPKLLIQFQNNGVVDDSQLPKDRFSAERLKGVDSTLKIQPAKLEDSAVYLCASSLDGGNTIYFGEGSWLTVV.

The J gene is TRBJ2-1, the V gene TRBV6-6, with 9 positions matching TRBD2. Trimming removed 2 bases from V and 6 bases from J; junction bases left unmatched: 2. Germline CDR1 is MNHNY and CDR2 is SVGAGI (reference sequence). This CDR3 has 14 residues. As DNA, the CDR3 is TGTGCCAGCAGTTACCTAGCGGGACCCAATGAGCAGTTCTTC. Its protein product is CASSYLAGPNEQFF.

J is TRBJ2-2 and V is TRBV7-2; 9 bases are a match to TRBD1. Looked up from germline, CDR1 is SGHTA and CDR2 is FQGNSA. The CDR3 loop spans 15 amino acids. With V trimmed by 5 bases and J by 4 bases, 5 bases remained unmatched. The DNA for the CDR3 is TGTGCCAGCAGCCAGGGACAGGGCGGCACCGGGGAGCTGTTTTTT. Its protein is CASSQGQGGTGELFF.

The chain is built from TRBV6-5 and TRBJ2-7, with D perhaps matching TRBD2 (5 bases). The CDR3 runs 15 residues. V shed 2 bases and J shed 3 bases, with 14 bases lying between them. Germline V gene lookup returns CDR1 MNHEY and CDR2 SVGAGI. The CDR3 coding sequence is TGTGCCAGCAGTTACAAACAAAGAGGAGGCTACGAGCAGTACTTC. It translates to CASSYKQRGGYEQYF.

CDR3 DNA sequence: TGCGCCAGCAGCCCCTCCGGGACTAGCGGGAGAGAGACCCAGTACTTC. This codes for CASSPSGTSGRETQYF. The chain recombines TRBV5-1 with TRBJ2-5; 14 bases are shared with TRBD2. V lost 4 bases, J lost 4 bases, and 6 bases stayed unmatched. The germline CDR1 and CDR2 sequences are SGHRS and YFSETQ. This CDR3 has 16 amino acids.

The J gene is TRBJ2-7, the V gene TRBV2; tentatively, D is TRBD2 (5 bases). CDR1 SNHLY and CDR2 FYNNEI come from the germline V gene. This CDR3 is 11 amino acids long. The V end was cut by 7 bases, the J end by 6 bases, with 10 bases between. The CDR3 DNA follows: TGTGCCAGCATCGAGGGTCTCGAGCAGTACTTC. It is translated as CASIEGLEQYF. The variable domain in full, with the rest retrieved from reference TRBV2 and TRBJ2-7, is EPEVTQTPSHQVTQMGQEVILRCVPISNHLYFYWYRQILGQKVEFLVSFYNNEISEKSEIFDDQFSVERPDGSNFTLKIRSTKLEDSAMYFCASIEGLEQYFGPGTRLTVT.

The V and J genes are TRBV18 and TRBJ2-1; TRBD1 matches 7 bases. Unmatched junction bases numbered 11, after V lost 2 bases and J lost 7 bases. Per the germline V gene, CDR1 is KGHSH and CDR2 is LQKENI. This CDR3 is 16 amino acids long. This CDR3 reads CASSPAGTGVDNEQFF. In nucleotides, the CDR3 is TGTGCCAGCTCACCAGCGGGCACAGGGGTAGATAATGAGCAGTTCTTC.

The chain employs TRBV28 and TRBJ2-7, with a tentative D call TRBD1 (5 bases). CDR1 MDHEN and CDR2 SYDVKM come from the germline V gene. CDR3 size: 14 residues. With 6 bases removed from V and 3 bases from J, the gap between germline ends came to 15 bases. In DNA form, the CDR3 reads TGTGCCAGCAGGCACGGACATGCCCGCTACGAGCAGTACTTC. Translating gives CASRHGHARYEQYF.

The chain joins TRBV9 to TRBJ2-4; 9 bases fit TRBD1. V gave up 3 bases and J gave up 2 bases; unmatched junction bases: 6. This CDR3 has 16 residues. Germline CDR1 and CDR2: SGDLS and YYNGEE. This CDR3 is CASSATGGPSKNIQYF. The CDR3 DNA reads as TGTGCCAGCAGCGCCACAGGGGGCCCGTCCAAAAACATTCAGTACTTC. Looking up the rest from reference TRBV9 and TRBJ2-4 gives the full variable domain: DSGVTQTPKHLITATGQRVTLRCSPRSGDLSVYWYQQSLDQGLQFLIQYYNGEERAKGNILERFSAQQFPDLHSELNLSSLELGDSALYFCASSATGGPSKNIQYFGAGTRLSVL.

J is TRBJ2-1 and V is TRBV7-9; 9 positions match TRBD2. Germline assignment: CDR1 SEHNR and CDR2 FQNEAQ (reference sequence). The CDR3 is 16 amino acids. The trim removed 5 bases at V and 5 bases at J, leaving 10 bases unmatched. The CDR3 spells CASSQPRASGDNEQFF. The CDR3 DNA reads as TGTGCCAGCAGCCAGCCGCGGGCTAGCGGGGACAATGAGCAGTTCTTC.

The V call is TRBV10-2, the J call TRBJ1-2; TRBD1 is a possible D gene (5 bases). The length of the CDR3 is 14 residues. V shed 6 bases and J shed 1 base, with 12 bases lying between them. The germline V gene has CDR1 WSHSY and CDR2 SAAADI. The CDR3 DNA reads TGCGCCAGCAGAGGGGAGAACCGTAACTATGGCTACACCTTC. It encodes CASRGENRNYGYTF.